What follows is one TCR beta chain and its context. Its antigen is not known. The sample originates from a study of blood T cells in healthy people across ages. The CDR3 contains 13 residues. The germline gives CDR1 ENHRY, CDR2 SYGVKD. The V gene lost 10 bases and the J gene lost 2 bases, with 15 bases spanning the gap. A J-beta primer mix and a sample-barcoded 5' primer were used in a second PCR of about 7 to 12 cycles. TCRdb processed the 5' RACE reads anew with MiXCR; each CDR3 protein has one entry. The sample contains 850,000 to 1,000,000 distinct CDR3 sequences, roughly 51% of which appear only once. Whole-study findings and limits: Estimates of total diversity, which came from one million sequenced T cells, were considered to be underestimates.

The sample comprised blood. The source is a woman aged 55-75 years in good health. The V gene is TRBV10-3, the J gene TRBJ2-7; perhaps TRBD1 as D (7 bases). CDR3 residues: CATTAGQPYEQYF. CDR3 DNA: TGTGCCACGACTGCGGGACAGCCCTACGAGCAGTACTTC.